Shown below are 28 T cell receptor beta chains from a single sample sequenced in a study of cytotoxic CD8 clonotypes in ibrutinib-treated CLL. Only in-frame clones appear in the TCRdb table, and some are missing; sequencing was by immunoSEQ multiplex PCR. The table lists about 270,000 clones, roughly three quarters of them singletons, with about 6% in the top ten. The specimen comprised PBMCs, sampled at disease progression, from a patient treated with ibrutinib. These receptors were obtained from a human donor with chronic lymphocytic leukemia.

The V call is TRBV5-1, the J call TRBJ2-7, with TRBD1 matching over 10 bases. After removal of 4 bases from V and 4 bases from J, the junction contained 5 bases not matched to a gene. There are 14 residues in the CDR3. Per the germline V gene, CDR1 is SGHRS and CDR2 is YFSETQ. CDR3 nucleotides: TGCGCCAGCAGCCCCGGGACAGGGGAGTACGAGCAGTACTTC. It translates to CASSPGTGEYEQYF. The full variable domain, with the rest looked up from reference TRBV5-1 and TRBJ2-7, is KAGVTQTPRYLIKTRGQQVTLSCSPISGHRSVSWYQQTPGQGLQFLFEYFSETQRNKGNFPGRFSGRQFSNSRSEMNVSTLELGDSALYLCASSPGTGEYEQYFGPGTRLTVT.

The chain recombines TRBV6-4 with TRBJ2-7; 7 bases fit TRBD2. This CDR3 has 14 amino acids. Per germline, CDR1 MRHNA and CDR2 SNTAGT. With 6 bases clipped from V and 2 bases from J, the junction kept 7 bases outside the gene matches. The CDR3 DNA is TGTGCCAGCAGCCGACTAGCTTTTACCTACGAGCAGTACTTC. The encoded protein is CASSRLAFTYEQYF.

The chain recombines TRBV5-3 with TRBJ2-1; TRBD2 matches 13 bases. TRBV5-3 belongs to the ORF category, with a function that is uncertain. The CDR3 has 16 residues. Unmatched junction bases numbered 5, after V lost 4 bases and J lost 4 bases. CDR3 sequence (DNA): TGTGCCAGAAGCCCACTGACTAGCGGGGGGTACAATGAGCAGTTCTTC. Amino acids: CARSPLTSGGYNEQFF.

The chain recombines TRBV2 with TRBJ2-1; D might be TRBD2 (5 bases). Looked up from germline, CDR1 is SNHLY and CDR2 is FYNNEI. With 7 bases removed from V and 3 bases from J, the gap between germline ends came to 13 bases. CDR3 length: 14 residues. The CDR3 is CASNSRSGYNEQFF. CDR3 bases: TGTGCCAGCAATAGTAGGAGCGGCTACAATGAGCAGTTCTTC.

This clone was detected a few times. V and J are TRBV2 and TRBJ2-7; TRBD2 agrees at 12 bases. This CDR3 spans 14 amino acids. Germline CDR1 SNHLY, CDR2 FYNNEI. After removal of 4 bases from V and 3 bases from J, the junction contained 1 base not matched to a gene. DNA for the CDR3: TGTGCCAGCAGTGGGACTAGCGGGATCTACGAGCAGTACTTC. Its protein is CASSGTSGIYEQYF.

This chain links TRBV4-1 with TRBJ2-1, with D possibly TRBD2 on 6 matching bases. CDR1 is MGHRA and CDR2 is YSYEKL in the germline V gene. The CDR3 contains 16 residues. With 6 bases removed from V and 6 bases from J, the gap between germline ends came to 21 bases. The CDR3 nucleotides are TGCGCCAGCAGGGGCGGGATAAGTTCTATCTTCAATGAGCAGTTCTTC. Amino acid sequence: CASRGGISSIFNEQFF.

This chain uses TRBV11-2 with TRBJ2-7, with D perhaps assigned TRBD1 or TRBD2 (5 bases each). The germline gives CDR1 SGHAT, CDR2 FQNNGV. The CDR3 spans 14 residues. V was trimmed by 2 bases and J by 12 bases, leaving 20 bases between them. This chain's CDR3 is CASSLLYRDPFRYF. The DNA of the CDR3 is TGTGCCAGCAGCTTACTCTACCGGGACCCCTTTCGGTACTTC.

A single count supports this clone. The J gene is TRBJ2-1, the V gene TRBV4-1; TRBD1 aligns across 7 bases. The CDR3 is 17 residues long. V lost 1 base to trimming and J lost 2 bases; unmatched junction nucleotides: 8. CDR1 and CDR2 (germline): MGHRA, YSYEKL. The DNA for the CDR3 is TGCGCCAGCAGCCAAGCCTCAACCGGGACAGCCTACAATGAGCAGTTCTTC. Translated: CASSQASTGTAYNEQFF.

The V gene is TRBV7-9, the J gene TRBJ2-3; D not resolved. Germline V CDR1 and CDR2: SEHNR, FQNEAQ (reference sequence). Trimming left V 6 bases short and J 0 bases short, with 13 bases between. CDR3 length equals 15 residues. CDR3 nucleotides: TGTGCCAGCAGTCCTTGGGTAGTTAGCACAGATACGCAGTATTTT. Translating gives CASSPWVVSTDTQYF.

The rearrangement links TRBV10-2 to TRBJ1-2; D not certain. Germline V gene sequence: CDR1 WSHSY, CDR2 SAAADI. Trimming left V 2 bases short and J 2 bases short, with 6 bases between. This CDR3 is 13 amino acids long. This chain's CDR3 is CASSETVNYGYTF. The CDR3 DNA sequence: TGCGCCAGCAGTGAGACCGTAAACTATGGCTACACCTTC.

This CDR3 is CASSSGQGSGNTIYF. The CDR3 region has the DNA TGCGCCAGCAGCTCCGGACAGGGTTCAGGAAACACCATATATTTT. The chain combines TRBV5-1 with TRBJ1-3; 8 bases map to TRBD1. This CDR3 region has 15 residues. Germline trimming cut 3 bases from V and 4 bases from J; bases unmatched to any gene: 6. CDR1 SGHRS and CDR2 YFSETQ come from the germline V gene. Variable domain in full (rest from reference TRBV5-1 and TRBJ1-3): KAGVTQTPRYLIKTRGQQVTLSCSPISGHRSVSWYQQTPGQGLQFLFEYFSETQRNKGNFPGRFSGRQFSNSRSEMNVSTLELGDSALYLCASSSGQGSGNTIYFGEGSWLTVV.

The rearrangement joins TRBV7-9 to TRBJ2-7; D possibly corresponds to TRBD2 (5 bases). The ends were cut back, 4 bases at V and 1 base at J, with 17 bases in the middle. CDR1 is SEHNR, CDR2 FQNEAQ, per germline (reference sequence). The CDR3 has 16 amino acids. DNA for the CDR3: TGTGCCAGCAGCTCGGTTCGGGGTCGATATTCCTACGAGCAGTACTTC. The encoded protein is CASSSVRGRYSYEQYF.

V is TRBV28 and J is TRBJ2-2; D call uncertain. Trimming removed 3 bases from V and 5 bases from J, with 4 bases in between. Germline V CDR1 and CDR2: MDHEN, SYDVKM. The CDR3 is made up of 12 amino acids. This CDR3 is CASSFSTGELFF. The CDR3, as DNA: TGTGCCAGCAGTTTTTCGACCGGGGAGCTGTTTTTT.

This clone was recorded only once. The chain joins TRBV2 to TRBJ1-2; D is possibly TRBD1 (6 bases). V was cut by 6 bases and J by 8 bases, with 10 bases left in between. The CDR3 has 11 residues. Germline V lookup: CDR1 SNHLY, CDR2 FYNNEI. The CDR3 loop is CASRYRVGYTF. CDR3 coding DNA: TGTGCCAGCAGGTACAGGGTCGGCTACACCTTC.

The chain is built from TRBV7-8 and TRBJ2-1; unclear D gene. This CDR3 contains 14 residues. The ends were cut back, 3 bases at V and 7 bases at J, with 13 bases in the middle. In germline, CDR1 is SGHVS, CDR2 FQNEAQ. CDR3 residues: CASSLNPLGNEQFF. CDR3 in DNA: TGTGCCAGCAGCTTGAACCCTCTTGGGAATGAGCAGTTCTTC.

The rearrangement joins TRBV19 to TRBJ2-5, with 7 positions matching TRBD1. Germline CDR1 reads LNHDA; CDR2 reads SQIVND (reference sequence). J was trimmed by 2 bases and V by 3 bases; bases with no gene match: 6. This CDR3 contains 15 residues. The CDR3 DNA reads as TGTGCCAGTAGTATTAACAGGGGCCCTCAAGAGACCCAGTACTTC. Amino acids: CASSINRGPQETQYF.

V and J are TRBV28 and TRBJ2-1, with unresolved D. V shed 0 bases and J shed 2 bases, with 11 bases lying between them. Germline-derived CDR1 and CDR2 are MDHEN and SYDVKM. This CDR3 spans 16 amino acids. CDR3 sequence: CASSLWVGRTYNEQFF. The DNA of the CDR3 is TGTGCCAGCAGTTTATGGGTCGGGCGGACCTACAATGAGCAGTTCTTC. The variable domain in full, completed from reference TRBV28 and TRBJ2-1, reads DVKVTQSSRYLVKRTGEKVFLECVQDMDHENMFWYRQDPGLGLRLIYFSYDVKMKEKGDIPEGYSVSREKKERFSLILESASTNQTSMYLCASSLWVGRTYNEQFFGPGTRLTVL.

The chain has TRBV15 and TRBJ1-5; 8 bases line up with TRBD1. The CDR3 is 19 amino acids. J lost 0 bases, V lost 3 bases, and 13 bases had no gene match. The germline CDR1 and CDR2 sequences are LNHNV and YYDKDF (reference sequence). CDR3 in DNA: TGTGCCACCAGCAGCAGCTGGACAGGGACCACCTTTAGCAATCAGCCCCAGCATTTT. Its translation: CATSSSWTGTTFSNQPQHF.

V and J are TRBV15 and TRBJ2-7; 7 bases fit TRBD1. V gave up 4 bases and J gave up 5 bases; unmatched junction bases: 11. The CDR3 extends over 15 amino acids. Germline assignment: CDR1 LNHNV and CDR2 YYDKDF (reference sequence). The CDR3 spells CATSMTGSLLDEQYF. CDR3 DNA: TGTGCCACCAGCATGACAGGGTCTCTCCTCGACGAGCAGTACTTC.

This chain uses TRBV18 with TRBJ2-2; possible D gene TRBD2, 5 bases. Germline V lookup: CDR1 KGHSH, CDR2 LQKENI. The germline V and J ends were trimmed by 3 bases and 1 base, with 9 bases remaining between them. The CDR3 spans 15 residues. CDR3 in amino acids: CASSPRAMNTGELFF. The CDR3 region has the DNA TGTGCCAGCTCACCGAGGGCCATGAACACCGGGGAGCTGTTTTTT.

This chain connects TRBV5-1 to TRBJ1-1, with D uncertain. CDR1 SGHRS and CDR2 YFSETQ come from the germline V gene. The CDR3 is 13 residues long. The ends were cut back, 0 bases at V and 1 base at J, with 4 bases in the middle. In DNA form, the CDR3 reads TGCGCCAGCAGCTTGGCCGCGAACACTGAAGCTTTCTTT. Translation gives CASSLAANTEAFF.

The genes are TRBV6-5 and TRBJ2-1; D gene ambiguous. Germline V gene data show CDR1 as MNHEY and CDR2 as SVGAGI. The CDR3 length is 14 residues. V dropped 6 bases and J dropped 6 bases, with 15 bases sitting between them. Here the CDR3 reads CASRAYGPSNEQFF. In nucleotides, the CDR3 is TGTGCCAGCAGGGCATACGGCCCCAGCAATGAGCAGTTCTTC.

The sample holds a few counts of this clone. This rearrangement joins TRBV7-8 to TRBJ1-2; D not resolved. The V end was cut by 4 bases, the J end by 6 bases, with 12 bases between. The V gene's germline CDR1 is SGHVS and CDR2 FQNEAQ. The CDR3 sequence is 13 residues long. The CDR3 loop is CASSSLWGDGYTF. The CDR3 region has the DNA TGTGCCAGCAGCTCCCTGTGGGGTGATGGCTACACCTTC.

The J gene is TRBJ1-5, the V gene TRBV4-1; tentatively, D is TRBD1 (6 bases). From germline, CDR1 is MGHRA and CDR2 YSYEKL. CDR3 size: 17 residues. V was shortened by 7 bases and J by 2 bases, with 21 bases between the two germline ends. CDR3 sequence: CASNPQGRGDGNQPQHF. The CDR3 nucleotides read TGCGCCAGCAACCCCCAAGGCAGGGGAGATGGCAATCAGCCCCAGCATTTT.

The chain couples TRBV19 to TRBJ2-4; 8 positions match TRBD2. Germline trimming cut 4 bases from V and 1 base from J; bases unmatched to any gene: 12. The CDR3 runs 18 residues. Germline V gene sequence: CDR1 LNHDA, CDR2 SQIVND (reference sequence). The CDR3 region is CASSRETGGKWAKNIQYF. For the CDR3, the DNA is TGTGCCAGTAGTAGGGAAACGGGAGGGAAGTGGGCCAAAAACATTCAGTACTTC.

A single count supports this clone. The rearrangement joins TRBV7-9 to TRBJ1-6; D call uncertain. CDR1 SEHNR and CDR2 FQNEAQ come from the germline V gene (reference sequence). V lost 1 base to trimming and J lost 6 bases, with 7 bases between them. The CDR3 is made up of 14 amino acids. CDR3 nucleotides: TGTGCCAGCAGCTTAGACCTGAGTAATTCACCCCTCCACTTT. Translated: CASSLDLSNSPLHF.

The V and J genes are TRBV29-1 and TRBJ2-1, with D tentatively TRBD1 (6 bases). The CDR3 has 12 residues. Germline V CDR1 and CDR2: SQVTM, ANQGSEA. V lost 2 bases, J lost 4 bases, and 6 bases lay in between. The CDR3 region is CSVEQGYNEQFF. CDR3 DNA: TGCAGCGTTGAACAGGGGTACAATGAGCAGTTCTTC.

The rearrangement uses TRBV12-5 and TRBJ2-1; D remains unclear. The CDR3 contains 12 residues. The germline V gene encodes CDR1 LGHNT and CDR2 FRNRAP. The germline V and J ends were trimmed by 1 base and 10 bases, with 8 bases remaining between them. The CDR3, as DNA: TGTGCTAGTGGTTTGGGCGTTAAGGAGCAGTTCTTC. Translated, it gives CASGLGVKEQFF.